This T cell receptor beta chain derives from a study of T cells in localized non-small cell lung cancer. Study-level points and caveats: Among the top 100 tumor clones, a median 57 appeared in adjacent lung. Elevated circulating T cell density in blood was associated with longer overall survival. Sequencing covered just one tumor region, so heterogeneity cannot be ruled out. Peak T cell clonality was found in uninvolved adjacent lung, exceeding tumor.

To note about this clone: Antigen: not known.

CDR3 length: 16 amino acids. V was trimmed by 6 bases and J by 4 bases, leaving 20 bases between them. Germline V gene sequence: CDR1 MDHEN, CDR2 SYDVKM. The repertoire was sequenced with immunoSEQ multiplex PCR; TCRdb's copy has only in-frame clones and lacks some. Of about 59,000 clones in the sample, about 90% were seen once. The sample consisted of peripheral blood, taken before any cancer treatment. The J gene is TRBJ2-3, the V gene TRBV28; D remains ambiguous. This receptor was obtained from a man aged 35-69 years with stage I squamous cell lung carcinoma. CDR3 bases: TGTGCCAGCAGCTCGGCCCTTTCGGGCAAGGCAGATACGCAGTATTTT. Translation gives CASSSALSGKADTQYF.